The clone carrying this T cell receptor beta chain was picked up a small number of times. Original analysis: Scientists estimated how many nucleated cells there were by amplifying reference gene primers. This table comes from immunoSEQ multiplex PCR, and its TCRdb copy is limited to in-frame clones, with some not included. V and J calls and clone size are as listed in that table; D and trimming were resolved from the DNA. Here the sample spans around 100,000 clones, around nine tenths being singletons. The data were obtained in a study of blood T cell repertoires in COVID-19. Study at large: Samples came from the United States, Italy and Spain, spanning acute and convalescent COVID-19.

Germline V CDR1 and CDR2: SGHTA, FQGNSA. The CDR3 loop spans 14 amino acids. V was trimmed by 5 bases and J by 5 bases, leaving 16 bases between them. The V call is TRBV7-2, the J call TRBJ2-7; D is undetermined. This TCR derives from an older man with acute or convalescent COVID-19. The sample was peripheral blood. The CDR3 sequence is CASSRATVSHEQYF. The CDR3, as DNA: TGTGCCAGCAGCCGCGCCACGGTAAGCCACGAGCAGTACTTC. The entire variable domain, with the rest obtained from reference TRBV7-2 and TRBJ2-7, is as follows: GAGVSQSPSNKVTEKGKDVELRCDPISGHTALYWYRQSLGQGLEFLIYFQGNSAPDKSGLPSDRFSAERTGGSVSTLTIQRTQQEDSAVYLCASSRATVSHEQYFGPGTRLTVT.